The clone carrying this T cell receptor beta chain was observed a handful of times. The entry originates in a study of yellow fever vaccine responses in identical twins. V was pared by 11 bases and J by 5 bases, with 12 bases between. This CDR3 contains 11 residues. Per the germline V gene, CDR1 is SEHNR and CDR2 is FQNEAQ (reference sequence). TCRdb used MiXCR to reprocess the RT-PCR reads, holding one entry per CDR3 protein. The table has some 1,900 distinct CDR3 sequences, around 33% seen once. The sample here was T cells from blood (PBMCs), unsorted or a sorted subset (not recorded which), taken before or after yellow fever vaccination (not recorded which). The J gene is TRBJ1-1, the V gene TRBV7-9, with a possible D match to TRBD1 (5 bases). The origin of this receptor is a woman aged 18 to 35 who received the yellow fever vaccine. The CDR3 reads CASYGGTEAFF. CDR3 DNA sequence: TGTGCCTCGTATGGGGGGACTGAAGCTTTCTTT. The variable domain in full, with the rest retrieved from reference TRBV7-9 and TRBJ1-1, is DTGVSQNPRHKITKRGQNVTFRCDPISEHNRLYWYRQTLGQGPEFLTYFQNEAQLEKSRLLSDRFSAERPKGSFSTLEIQRTEQGDSAMYLCASYGGTEAFFGQGTRLTVV.